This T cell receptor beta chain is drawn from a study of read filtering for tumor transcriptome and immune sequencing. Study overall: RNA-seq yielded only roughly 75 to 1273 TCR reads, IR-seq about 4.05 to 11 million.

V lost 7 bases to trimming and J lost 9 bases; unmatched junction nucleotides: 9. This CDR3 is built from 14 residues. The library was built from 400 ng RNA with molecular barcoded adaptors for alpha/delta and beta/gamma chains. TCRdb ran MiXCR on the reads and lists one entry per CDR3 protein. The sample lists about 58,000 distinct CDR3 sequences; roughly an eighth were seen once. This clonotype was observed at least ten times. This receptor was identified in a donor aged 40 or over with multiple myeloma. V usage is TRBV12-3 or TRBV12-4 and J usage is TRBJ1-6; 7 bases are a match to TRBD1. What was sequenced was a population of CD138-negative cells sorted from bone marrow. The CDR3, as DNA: TGTGCCAGCACCACGACAGGGTACGGTTCACCCCTCCACTTT. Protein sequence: CASTTTGYGSPLHF.